Reported below is one T cell receptor beta chain. This study enrolled people aged 18 to 89 from about 24 US geographic areas. Allocation to cohorts depended on clinical history reported by the participants. All exposed participants met a person with COVID-19 within 2 weeks before entering the study. The V end was cut by 5 bases, the J end by 7 bases, with 6 bases between. The germline V gene has CDR1 SEHNR and CDR2 FQNEAQ (reference sequence). The CDR3 length is 11 residues. This specimen comes from a study of blood T cell repertoires in COVID-19. TCRdb's table, derived via immunoSEQ multiplex PCR, lists solely in-frame clones and lacks some. The table lists around 250,000 clones, approximately 88% of them singletons.

The TCR was taken from a middle-aged woman who had been exposed to COVID-19. The J gene is TRBJ2-1, the V gene TRBV7-9, with D perhaps matching TRBD1 (5 bases). Sample: PBMCs or T cells enriched from blood (not recorded which). The CDR3 protein is CASSAGNEQFF. CDR3 coding DNA: TGTGCCAGCAGCGCAGGGAATGAGCAGTTCTTC.